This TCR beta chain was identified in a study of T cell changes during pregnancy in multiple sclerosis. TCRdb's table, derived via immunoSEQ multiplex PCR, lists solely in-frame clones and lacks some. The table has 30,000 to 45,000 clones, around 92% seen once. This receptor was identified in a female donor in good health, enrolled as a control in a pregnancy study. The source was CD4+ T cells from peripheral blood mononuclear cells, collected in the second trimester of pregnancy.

This chain's CDR3 is CASSPGGGTNYGYTF. In DNA form, the CDR3 reads TGTGCCAGCAGCCCGGGGGGCGGAACTAACTATGGCTACACCTTC. The rearrangement joins TRBV5-6 to TRBJ1-2, with D possibly being TRBD1 (6 bases). The V and J ends lost 4 bases and 0 bases respectively, with 13 bases between them. This CDR3 has 15 amino acids. Germline V gene lookup returns CDR1 SGHDT and CDR2 YYEEEE.